This is a list of T cell receptor beta chains from one sample in a study of identical twins. From the 5' RACE reads, TCRdb called clonotypes with MiXCR, one entry per CDR3 protein. The sample holds around 670,000 distinct CDR3 sequences, approximately 6% seen once. What was sequenced was naive T cells sorted from blood. The origin of the receptors is a man younger than 35 in good health. Both conserved end residues are trimmed from each CDR3. The order of the fields is clone size, V gene, J gene, CDR3 protein. Clone size appears in some rows only: once, few, many, or a class for an expanded clone.

clone size: many
V gene: TRBV27
J gene: TRBJ2-1
CDR3 protein: ASLGRYNEQF

clone size: few
V gene: TRBV5-5
J gene: TRBJ2-7
CDR3 protein: ASSSDGLYYEQY

clone size: few
V gene: TRBV14
J gene: TRBJ2-7
CDR3 protein: ASSQEYDEQY

clone size: .
V gene: TRBV12-3/TRBV12-4
J gene: TRBJ2-1
CDR3 protein: ASSLADGRELNEQF

clone size: .
V gene: TRBV6-5
J gene: TRBJ2-3
CDR3 protein: ATRDSTDTQY

clone size: .
V gene: TRBV6-1
J gene: TRBJ1-5
CDR3 protein: ASRPPGVKNQPQH

clone size: .
V gene: TRBV18
J gene: TRBJ2-3
CDR3 protein: ASSRGTPSTDTQY

clone size: few
V gene: TRBV7-8
J gene: TRBJ2-7
CDR3 protein: ASSLAQTGGRYLYEQY

clone size: .
V gene: TRBV6-1
J gene: TRBJ2-1
CDR3 protein: ASTRTGGAINEQF

clone size: many
V gene: TRBV20-1
J gene: TRBJ2-3
CDR3 protein: SASSLAGLTDTQY

clone size: many
V gene: TRBV6-5
J gene: TRBJ1-2
CDR3 protein: ASSYSPGYGYT

clone size: many
V gene: TRBV27
J gene: TRBJ2-2
CDR3 protein: ASSQGSPPEATGELF

clone size: many
V gene: TRBV28
J gene: TRBJ2-7
CDR3 protein: ASSLARGSYEQY

clone size: .
V gene: TRBV6-1
J gene: TRBJ2-7
CDR3 protein: ASSPSLSAWEQY

clone size: .
V gene: TRBV29-1
J gene: TRBJ2-7
CDR3 protein: SVEDSDRGLEQY

clone size: many
V gene: TRBV7-9
J gene: TRBJ1-1
CDR3 protein: ASSSDTQGRAF

clone size: many
V gene: TRBV9
J gene: TRBJ2-7
CDR3 protein: ASSASGSRQYEQY

clone size: many
V gene: TRBV30
J gene: TRBJ1-2
CDR3 protein: AWSAQPGQPYS

clone size: many
V gene: TRBV20-1
J gene: TRBJ2-3
CDR3 protein: SARRTSVADTQY

clone size: .
V gene: TRBV5-1
J gene: TRBJ2-5
CDR3 protein: ASGFSGGPAETQY

clone size: .
V gene: TRBV3-1
J gene: TRBJ1-2
CDR3 protein: ASSHEPSGYT

clone size: many
V gene: TRBV12-3/TRBV12-4
J gene: TRBJ2-1
CDR3 protein: ASSLGDGGLAGHNEQF

clone size: .
V gene: TRBV27
J gene: TRBJ1-4
CDR3 protein: ASKDRGRVAEKLF

clone size: many
V gene: TRBV12-3/TRBV12-4
J gene: TRBJ2-1
CDR3 protein: ASRRGNSYNEQF

clone size: many
V gene: TRBV20-1
J gene: TRBJ2-2
CDR3 protein: SASDRGRSGELF

clone size: many
V gene: TRBV5-1
J gene: TRBJ2-4
CDR3 protein: ASSPPGTGRNIQY

clone size: few
V gene: TRBV5-1
J gene: TRBJ2-6
CDR3 protein: ASSLTAGAGPSGANVLT

clone size: many
V gene: TRBV10-3
J gene: TRBJ2-5
CDR3 protein: AISGTGVETQY

clone size: few
V gene: TRBV3-1
J gene: TRBJ1-4
CDR3 protein: ASSQGTYATNEKLF

clone size: .
V gene: TRBV30
J gene: TRBJ1-2
CDR3 protein: AWRLDRGHYGYT

clone size: .
V gene: TRBV18
J gene: TRBJ2-3
CDR3 protein: ASSPGLGEPQY

clone size: few
V gene: TRBV6-2/TRBV6-3
J gene: TRBJ2-1
CDR3 protein: ASSGLVGEQF

clone size: many
V gene: TRBV7-9
J gene: TRBJ2-1
CDR3 protein: ASSLVVPNEQF

clone size: .
V gene: TRBV12-3/TRBV12-4
J gene: TRBJ2-1
CDR3 protein: ASSLRHEQF

clone size: .
V gene: TRBV15
J gene: TRBJ2-6
CDR3 protein: ATSRDGGANVLT

clone size: .
V gene: TRBV20-1
J gene: TRBJ2-5
CDR3 protein: SARDHFRGRAGETQY

clone size: few
V gene: TRBV6-5
J gene: TRBJ2-7
CDR3 protein: ASSYALRRHSYEQY

clone size: many
V gene: TRBV12-3/TRBV12-4
J gene: TRBJ2-4
CDR3 protein: ASSLGPNTGIQY

clone size: many
V gene: TRBV27
J gene: TRBJ2-1
CDR3 protein: ASSFRAAYNEQF

clone size: many
V gene: TRBV12-3/TRBV12-4
J gene: TRBJ2-1
CDR3 protein: ASSLPGAYNEQF